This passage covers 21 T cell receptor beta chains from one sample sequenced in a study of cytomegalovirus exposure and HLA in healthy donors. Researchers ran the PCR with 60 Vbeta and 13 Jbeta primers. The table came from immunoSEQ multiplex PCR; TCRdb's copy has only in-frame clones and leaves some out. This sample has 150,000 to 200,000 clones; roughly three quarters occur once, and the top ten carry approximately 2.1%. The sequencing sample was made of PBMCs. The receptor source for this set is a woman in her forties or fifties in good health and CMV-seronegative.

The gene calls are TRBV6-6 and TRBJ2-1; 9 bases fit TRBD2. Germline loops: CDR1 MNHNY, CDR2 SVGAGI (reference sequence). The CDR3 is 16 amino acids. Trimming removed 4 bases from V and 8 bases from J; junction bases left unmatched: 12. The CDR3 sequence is CASSSLIAGVYDEQFF. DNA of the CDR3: TGTGCCAGCAGTTCGCTCATAGCGGGAGTATACGATGAGCAGTTCTTC.

This CDR3 reads CASSSGQPYGYTF. CDR3 sequence (DNA): TGCGCCAGCAGCTCGGGACAGCCTTATGGCTACACCTTC. The chain carries TRBV5-1 and TRBJ1-2; the match to TRBD1 covers 7 bases. CDR1 SGHRS and CDR2 YFSETQ come from the germline V gene. This CDR3 region has 13 residues. Trimming took 3 bases from V and 5 from J; bases not matched to a gene: 4.

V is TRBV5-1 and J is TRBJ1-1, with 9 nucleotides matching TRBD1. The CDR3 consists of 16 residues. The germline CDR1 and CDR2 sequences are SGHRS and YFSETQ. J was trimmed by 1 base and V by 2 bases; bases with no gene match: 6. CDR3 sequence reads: CASSFRQGGANTEAFF. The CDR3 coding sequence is TGCGCCAGCAGCTTCCGACAGGGGGGGGCGAACACTGAAGCTTTCTTT.

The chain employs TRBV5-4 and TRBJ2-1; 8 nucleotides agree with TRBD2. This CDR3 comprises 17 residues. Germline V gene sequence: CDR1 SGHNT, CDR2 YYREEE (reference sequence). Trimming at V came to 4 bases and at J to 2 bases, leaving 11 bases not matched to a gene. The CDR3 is CASSVGSSGSTYNEQFF. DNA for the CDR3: TGTGCCAGCAGCGTTGGGTCCAGCGGGAGCACCTACAATGAGCAGTTCTTC. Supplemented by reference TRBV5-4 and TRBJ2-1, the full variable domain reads ETGVTQSPTHLIKTRGQQVTLRCSSQSGHNTVSWYQQALGQGPQFIFQYYREEENGRGNFPPRFSGLQFPNYSSELNVNALELDDSALYLCASSVGSSGSTYNEQFFGPGTRLTVL.

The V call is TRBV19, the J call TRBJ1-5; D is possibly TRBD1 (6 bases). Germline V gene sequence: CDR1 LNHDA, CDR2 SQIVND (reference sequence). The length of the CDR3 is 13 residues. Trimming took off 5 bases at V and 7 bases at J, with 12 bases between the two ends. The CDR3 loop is CASSDSDRQPQHF. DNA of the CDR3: TGTGCCAGTAGTGACTCGGACAGACAGCCCCAGCATTTT. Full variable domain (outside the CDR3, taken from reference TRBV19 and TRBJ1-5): DGGITQSPKYLFRKEGQNVTLSCEQNLNHDAMYWYRQDPGQGLRLIYYSQIVNDFQKGDIAEGYSVSREKKESFPLTVTSAQKNPTAFYLCASSDSDRQPQHFGDGTRLSIL.

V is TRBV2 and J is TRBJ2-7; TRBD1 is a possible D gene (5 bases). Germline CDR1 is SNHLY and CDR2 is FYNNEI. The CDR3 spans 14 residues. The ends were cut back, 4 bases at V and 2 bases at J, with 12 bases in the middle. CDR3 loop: CASSGPTAAYEQYF. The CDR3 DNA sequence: TGTGCCAGCAGTGGGCCGACAGCAGCCTACGAGCAGTACTTC.

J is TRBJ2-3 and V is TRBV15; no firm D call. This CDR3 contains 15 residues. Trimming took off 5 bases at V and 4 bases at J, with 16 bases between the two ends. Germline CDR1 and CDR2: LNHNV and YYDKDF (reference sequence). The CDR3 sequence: CATSPRLSAADTQYF. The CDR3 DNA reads TGTGCCACCAGCCCTCGACTTTCGGCTGCAGATACGCAGTATTTT.

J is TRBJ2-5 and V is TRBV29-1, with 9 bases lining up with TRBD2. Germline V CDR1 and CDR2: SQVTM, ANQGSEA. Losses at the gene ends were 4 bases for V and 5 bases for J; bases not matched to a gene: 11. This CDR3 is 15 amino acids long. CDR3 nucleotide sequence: TGCAGCGTTGTCTCTGCGCGGGGGGGCCCGGAGACCCAGTACTTC. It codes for CSVVSARGGPETQYF.

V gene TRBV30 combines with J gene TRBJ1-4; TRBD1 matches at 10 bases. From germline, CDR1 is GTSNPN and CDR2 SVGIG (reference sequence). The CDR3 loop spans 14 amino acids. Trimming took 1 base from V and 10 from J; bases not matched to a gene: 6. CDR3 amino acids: CAWSGSDRGRKLFF. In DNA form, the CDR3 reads TGTGCCTGGAGTGGGTCCGACAGGGGGCGAAAACTGTTTTTT.

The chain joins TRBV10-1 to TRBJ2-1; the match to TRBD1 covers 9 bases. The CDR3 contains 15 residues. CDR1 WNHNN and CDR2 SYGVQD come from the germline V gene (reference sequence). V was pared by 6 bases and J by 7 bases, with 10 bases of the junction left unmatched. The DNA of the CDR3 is TGCGCCAGCAGCGACCCGGGACAGGGAGGTAATGAGCAGTTCTTC. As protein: CASSDPGQGGNEQFF.

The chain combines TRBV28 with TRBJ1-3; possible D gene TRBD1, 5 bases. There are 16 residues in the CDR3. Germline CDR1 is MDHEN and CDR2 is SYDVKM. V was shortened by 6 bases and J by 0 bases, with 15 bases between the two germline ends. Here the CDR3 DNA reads TGTGCCAGCAGCTCGGGGGGAGCGGTCTCTGGAAACACCATATATTTT. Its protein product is CASSSGGAVSGNTIYF. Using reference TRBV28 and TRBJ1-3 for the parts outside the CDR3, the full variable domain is DVKVTQSSRYLVKRTGEKVFLECVQDMDHENMFWYRQDPGLGLRLIYFSYDVKMKEKGDIPEGYSVSREKKERFSLILESASTNQTSMYLCASSSGGAVSGNTIYFGEGSWLTVV.

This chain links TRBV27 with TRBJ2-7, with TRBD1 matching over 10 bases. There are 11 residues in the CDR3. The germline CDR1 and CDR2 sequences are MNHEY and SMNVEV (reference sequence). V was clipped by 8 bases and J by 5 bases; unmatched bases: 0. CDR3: CASGTGDEQYF. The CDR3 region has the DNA TGTGCCAGCGGGACAGGGGACGAGCAGTACTTC.

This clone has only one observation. The CDR3 DNA is TGTGCCAGCAGCTTATCCCCAAATGGCTACACCTTC. Translated, it gives CASSLSPNGYTF. The V call is TRBV7-9, the J call TRBJ1-2; D gene unclear. Trimming cost V 2 bases and J 6 bases, with 7 bases left between them. The germline V gene has CDR1 SEHNR and CDR2 FQNEAQ (reference sequence). This CDR3 has 12 amino acids.

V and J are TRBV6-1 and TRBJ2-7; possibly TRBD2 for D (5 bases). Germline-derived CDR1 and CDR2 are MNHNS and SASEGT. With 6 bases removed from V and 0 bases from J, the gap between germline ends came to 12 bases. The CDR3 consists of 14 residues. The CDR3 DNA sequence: TGTGCCAGCAGCCGGACTCTTGGCTCCTACGAGCAGTACTTC. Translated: CASSRTLGSYEQYF.

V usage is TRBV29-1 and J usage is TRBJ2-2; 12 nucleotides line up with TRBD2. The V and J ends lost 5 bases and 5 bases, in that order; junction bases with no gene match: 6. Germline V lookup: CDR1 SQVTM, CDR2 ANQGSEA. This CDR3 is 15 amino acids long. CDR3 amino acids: CSVKGLAGRTGELFF. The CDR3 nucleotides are TGCAGCGTTAAGGGACTAGCGGGCCGGACCGGGGAGCTGTTTTTT.

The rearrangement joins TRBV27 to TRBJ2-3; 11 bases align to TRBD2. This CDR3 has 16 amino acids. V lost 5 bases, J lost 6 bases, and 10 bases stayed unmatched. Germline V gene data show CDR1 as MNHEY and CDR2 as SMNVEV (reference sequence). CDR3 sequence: CASSPLTSGSVDTQYF. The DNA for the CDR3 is TGTGCCAGCAGTCCACTAACTAGCGGGAGCGTGGATACGCAGTATTTT.

DNA of the CDR3: TGTGCCAGTAGTATATCAGCAGGGGGATATAGCACAGATACGCAGTATTTT. It codes for CASSISAGGYSTDTQYF. This sequence joins TRBV19 and TRBJ2-3; 7 nucleotides match TRBD1. This CDR3 is built from 17 residues. The ends lost 2 bases at V and 0 bases at J; junction bases unmatched: 8. CDR1 is LNHDA, CDR2 SQIVND, per germline (reference sequence).

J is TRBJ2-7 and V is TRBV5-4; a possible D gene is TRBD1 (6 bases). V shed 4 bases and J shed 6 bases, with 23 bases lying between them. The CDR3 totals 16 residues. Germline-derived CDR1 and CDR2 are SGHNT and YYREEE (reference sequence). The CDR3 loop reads CASSPYEDRFVTEQYF. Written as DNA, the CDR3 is TGTGCCAGCAGCCCTTACGAAGACAGGTTCGTCACCGAGCAGTACTTC.

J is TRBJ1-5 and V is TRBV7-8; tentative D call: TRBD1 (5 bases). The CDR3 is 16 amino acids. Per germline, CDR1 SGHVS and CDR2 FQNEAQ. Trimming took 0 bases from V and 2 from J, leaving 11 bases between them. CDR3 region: CASSLAQGVGNQPQHF. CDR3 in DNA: TGTGCCAGCAGCTTAGCGCAGGGTGTTGGCAATCAGCCCCAGCATTTT.

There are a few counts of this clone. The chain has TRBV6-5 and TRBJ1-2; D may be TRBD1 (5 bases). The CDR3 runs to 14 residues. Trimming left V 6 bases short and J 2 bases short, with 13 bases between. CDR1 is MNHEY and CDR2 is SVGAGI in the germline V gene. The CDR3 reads CASSGGGSNYGYTF. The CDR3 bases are TGTGCCAGCAGCGGGGGAGGGTCGAACTATGGCTACACCTTC.

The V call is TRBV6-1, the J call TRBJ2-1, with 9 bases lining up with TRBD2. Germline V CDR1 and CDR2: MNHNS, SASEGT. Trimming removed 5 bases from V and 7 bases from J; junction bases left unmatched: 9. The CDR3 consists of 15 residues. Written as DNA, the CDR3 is TGTGCCAGCAGTCCAGGGCTAGCGGGAAGAAATGAGCAGTTCTTC. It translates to CASSPGLAGRNEQFF.